This entry describes one T cell receptor (beta chain). The sample comes from a study of T cell changes during pregnancy in multiple sclerosis. Method: immunoSEQ multiplex PCR; TCRdb's copy keeps in-frame clones and lacks some. This repertoire shows some 47,000 clones, roughly 90% found once; its top ten account for roughly 2%. CDR3 length: 16 residues. With 4 bases clipped from V and 1 base from J, the junction kept 6 bases outside the gene matches. CDR1 and CDR2 (germline): SNHLY, FYNNEI. This TCR came from a female donor with multiple sclerosis, enrolled in a pregnancy study. V and J are TRBV2 and TRBJ1-5; TRBD1 matches 8 bases. The source was peripheral blood, collected in the first trimester of pregnancy. The DNA of the CDR3 is TGTGCCAGCAGTGCAGGACAGGGAGGGAGCAATCAGCCCCAGCATTTT. It specifies CASSAGQGGSNQPQHF.